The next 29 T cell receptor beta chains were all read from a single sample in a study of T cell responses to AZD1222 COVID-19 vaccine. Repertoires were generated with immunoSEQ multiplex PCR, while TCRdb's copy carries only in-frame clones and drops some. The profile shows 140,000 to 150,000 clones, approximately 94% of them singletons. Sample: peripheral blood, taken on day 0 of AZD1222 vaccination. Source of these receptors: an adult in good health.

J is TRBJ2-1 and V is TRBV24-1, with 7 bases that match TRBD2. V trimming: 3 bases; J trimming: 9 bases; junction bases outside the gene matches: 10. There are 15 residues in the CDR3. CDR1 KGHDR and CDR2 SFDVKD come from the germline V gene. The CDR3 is CATSDPRLARGEQFF. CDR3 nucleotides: TGTGCCACCAGTGATCCCCGACTAGCCCGAGGTGAGCAGTTCTTC.

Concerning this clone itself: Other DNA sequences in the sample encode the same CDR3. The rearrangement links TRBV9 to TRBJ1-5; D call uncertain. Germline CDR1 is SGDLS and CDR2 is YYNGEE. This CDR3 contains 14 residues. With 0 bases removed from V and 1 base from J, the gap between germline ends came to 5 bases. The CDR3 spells CASSVEASNQPQHF. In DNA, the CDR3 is TGTGCCAGCAGCGTAGAGGCCAGCAATCAGCCCCAGCATTTT.

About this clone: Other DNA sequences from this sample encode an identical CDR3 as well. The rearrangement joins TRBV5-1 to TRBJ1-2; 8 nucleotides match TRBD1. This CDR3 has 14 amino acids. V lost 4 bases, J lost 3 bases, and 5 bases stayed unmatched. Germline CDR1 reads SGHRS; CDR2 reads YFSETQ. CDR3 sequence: CASSPGGADYGYTF. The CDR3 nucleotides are TGCGCCAGCAGCCCAGGGGGCGCCGACTATGGCTACACCTTC.

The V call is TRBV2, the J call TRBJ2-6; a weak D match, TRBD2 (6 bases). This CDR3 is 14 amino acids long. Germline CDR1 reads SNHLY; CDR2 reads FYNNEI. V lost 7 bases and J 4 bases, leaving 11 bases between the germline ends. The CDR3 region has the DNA TGTGCCAGCAAGTCGGGGGTCGGGGCCAACGTCCTGACTTTC. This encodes CASKSGVGANVLTF.

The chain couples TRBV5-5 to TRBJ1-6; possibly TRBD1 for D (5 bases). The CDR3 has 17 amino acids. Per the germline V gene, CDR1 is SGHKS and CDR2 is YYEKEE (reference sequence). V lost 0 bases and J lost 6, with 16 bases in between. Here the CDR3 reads CASSLDGREVGNSPLHF. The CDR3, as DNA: TGTGCCAGCAGCTTGGACGGCAGGGAAGTGGGTAATTCACCCCTCCACTTT.

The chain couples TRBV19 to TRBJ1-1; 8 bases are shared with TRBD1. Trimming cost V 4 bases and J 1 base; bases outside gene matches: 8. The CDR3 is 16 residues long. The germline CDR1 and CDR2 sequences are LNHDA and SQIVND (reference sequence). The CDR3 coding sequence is TGTGCCAGTAGTAGACCACGGCAGGGGGCGAACACTGAAGCTTTCTTT. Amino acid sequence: CASSRPRQGANTEAFF.

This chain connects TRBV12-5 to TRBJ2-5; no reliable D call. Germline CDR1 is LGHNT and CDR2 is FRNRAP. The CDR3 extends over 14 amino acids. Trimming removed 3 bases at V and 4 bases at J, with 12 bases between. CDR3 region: CASGLSNYLETQYF. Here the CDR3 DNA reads TGTGCTAGTGGTTTAAGTAACTACCTAGAGACCCAGTACTTC.

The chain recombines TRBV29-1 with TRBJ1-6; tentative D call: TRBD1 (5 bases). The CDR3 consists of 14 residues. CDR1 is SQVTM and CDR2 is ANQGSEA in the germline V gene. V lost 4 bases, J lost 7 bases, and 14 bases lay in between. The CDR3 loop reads CSVVYAGTNSPLHF. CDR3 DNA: TGCAGCGTTGTTTACGCAGGGACGAATTCACCCCTCCACTTT.

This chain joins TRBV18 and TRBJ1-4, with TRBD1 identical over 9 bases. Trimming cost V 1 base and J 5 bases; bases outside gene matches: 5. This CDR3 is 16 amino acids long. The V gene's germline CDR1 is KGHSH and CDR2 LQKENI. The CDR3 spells CASSPRTGGENEKLFF. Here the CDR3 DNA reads TGTGCCAGCTCACCACGTACAGGGGGCGAGAATGAAAAACTGTTTTTT.

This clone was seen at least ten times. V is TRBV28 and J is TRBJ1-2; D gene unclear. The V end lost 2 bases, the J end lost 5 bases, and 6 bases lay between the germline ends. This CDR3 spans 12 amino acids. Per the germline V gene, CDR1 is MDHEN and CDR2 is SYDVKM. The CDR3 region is CASSLVRYGYTF. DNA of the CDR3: TGTGCCAGCAGTTTAGTTAGATATGGCTACACCTTC.

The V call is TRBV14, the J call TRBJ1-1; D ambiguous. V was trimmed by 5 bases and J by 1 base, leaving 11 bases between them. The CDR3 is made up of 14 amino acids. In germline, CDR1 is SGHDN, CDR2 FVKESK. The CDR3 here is CASSFGAGNTEAFF. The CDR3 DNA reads TGTGCCAGCAGCTTTGGAGCGGGGAACACTGAAGCTTTCTTT.

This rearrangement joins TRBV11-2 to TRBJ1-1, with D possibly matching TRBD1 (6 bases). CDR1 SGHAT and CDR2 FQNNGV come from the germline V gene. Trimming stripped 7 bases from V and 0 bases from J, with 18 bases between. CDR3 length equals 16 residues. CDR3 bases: TGTGCCAGCAACAAAAACAGGGACATGCTGAACACTGAAGCTTTCTTT. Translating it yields CASNKNRDMLNTEAFF.

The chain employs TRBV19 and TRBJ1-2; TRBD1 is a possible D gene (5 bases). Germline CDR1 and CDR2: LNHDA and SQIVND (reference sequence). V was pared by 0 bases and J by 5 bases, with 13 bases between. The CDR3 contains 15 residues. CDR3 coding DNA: TGTGCCAGTAGTATAGATGACAGTGCAGGTTATGGCTACACCTTC. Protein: CASSIDDSAGYGYTF.

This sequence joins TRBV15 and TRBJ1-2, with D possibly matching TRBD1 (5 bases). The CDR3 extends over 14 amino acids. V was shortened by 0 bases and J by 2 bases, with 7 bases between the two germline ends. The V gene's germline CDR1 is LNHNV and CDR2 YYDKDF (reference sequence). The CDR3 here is CATSRDRANYGYTF. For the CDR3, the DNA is TGTGCCACCAGCAGAGACAGGGCGAACTATGGCTACACCTTC.

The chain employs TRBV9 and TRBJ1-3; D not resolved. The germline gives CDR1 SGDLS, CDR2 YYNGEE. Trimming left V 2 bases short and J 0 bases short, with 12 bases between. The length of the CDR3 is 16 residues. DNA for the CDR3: TGTGCCAGCAGCGTCGGAGGCGGTAGCTCTGGAAACACCATATATTTT. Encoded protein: CASSVGGGSSGNTIYF.

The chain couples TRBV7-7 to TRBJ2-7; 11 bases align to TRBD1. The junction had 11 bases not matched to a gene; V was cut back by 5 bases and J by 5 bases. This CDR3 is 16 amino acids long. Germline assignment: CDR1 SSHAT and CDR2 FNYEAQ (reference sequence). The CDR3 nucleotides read TGTGCCAGCAGCCCCCTGGACAGGGGGCTTTTTGACGAGCAGTACTTC. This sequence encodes CASSPLDRGLFDEQYF.

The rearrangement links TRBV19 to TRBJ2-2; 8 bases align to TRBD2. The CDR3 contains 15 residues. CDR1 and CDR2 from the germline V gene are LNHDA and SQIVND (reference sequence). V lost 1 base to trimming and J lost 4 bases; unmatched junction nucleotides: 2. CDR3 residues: CASSIAGRATGELFF. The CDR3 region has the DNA TGTGCCAGTAGTATAGCCGGGAGGGCCACCGGGGAGCTGTTTTTT.

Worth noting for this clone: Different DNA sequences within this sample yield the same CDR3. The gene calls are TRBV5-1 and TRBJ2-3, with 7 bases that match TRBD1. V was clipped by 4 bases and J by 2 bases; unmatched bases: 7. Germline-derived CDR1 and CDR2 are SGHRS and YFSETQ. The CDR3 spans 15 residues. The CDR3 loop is CASSPRDSSTDTQYF. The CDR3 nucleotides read TGCGCCAGCAGCCCGAGGGACAGTTCCACAGATACGCAGTATTTT.

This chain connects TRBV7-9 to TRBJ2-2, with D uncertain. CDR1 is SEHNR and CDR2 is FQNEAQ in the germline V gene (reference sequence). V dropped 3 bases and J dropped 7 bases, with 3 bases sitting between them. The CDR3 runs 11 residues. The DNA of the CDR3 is TGTGCCAGCAGCTTGTTCGGGGAGCTGTTTTTT. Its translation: CASSLFGELFF.

CDR3 DNA: TGTGCCAGCAGCTCGTTCGGATACAATGAGCAGTTCTTC. Encoded protein: CASSSFGYNEQFF. The gene calls are TRBV5-8 and TRBJ2-1; D is ambiguous. Germline V CDR1 and CDR2: SGHTS, YDEGEE. V was cut by 3 bases and J by 4 bases, with 8 bases left in between. This CDR3 spans 13 amino acids.

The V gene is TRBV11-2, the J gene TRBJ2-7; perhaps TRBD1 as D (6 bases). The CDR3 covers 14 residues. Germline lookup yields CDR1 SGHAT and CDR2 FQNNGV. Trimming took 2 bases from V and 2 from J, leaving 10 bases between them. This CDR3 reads CASSLPGTPYEQYF. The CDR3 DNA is TGTGCCAGCAGCTTACCCGGGACACCCTACGAGCAGTACTTC.

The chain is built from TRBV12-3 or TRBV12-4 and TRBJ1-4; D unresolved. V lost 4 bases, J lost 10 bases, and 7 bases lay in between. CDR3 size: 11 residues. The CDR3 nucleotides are TGTGCCAGCAGTTCTGGTCGAAAACTGTTTTTT. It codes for CASSSGRKLFF.

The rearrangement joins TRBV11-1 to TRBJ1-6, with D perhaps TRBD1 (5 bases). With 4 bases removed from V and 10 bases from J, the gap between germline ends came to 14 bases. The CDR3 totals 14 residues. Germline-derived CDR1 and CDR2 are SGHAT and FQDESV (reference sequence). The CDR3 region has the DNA TGTGCCAGCAGCTCCGGGAGGGGAGGCTCACCCCTCCACTTT. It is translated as CASSSGRGGSPLHF.

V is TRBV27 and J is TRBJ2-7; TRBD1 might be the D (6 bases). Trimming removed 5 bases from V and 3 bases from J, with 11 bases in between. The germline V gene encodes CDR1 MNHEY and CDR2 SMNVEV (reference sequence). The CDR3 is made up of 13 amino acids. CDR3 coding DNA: TGTGCCAGCAGTAAAGGACAGCTCTACGAGCAGTACTTC. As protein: CASSKGQLYEQYF.

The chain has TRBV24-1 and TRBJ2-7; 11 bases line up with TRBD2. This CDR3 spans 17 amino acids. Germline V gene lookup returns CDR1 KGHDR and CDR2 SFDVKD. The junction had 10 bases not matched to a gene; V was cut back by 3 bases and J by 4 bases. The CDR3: CATSDPLPSGRIYEQYF. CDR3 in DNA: TGTGCCACCAGTGATCCACTCCCTAGCGGGAGGATTTACGAGCAGTACTTC.

The CDR3 coding sequence is TGTGCCAGCAGCTTCACAAGAGACTATGGCTACACCTTC. Translated: CASSFTRDYGYTF. This rearrangement joins TRBV14 to TRBJ1-2; D is unclear. V was pared by 5 bases and J by 3 bases, with 10 bases between. The CDR3 contains 13 residues. Per the germline V gene, CDR1 is SGHDN and CDR2 is FVKESK.

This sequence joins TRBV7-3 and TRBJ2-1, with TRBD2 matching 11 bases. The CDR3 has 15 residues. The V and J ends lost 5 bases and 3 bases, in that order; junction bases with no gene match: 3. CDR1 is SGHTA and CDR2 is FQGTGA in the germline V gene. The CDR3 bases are TGTGCCAGCAGCCTCGGGACTAGCGGCTACAATGAGCAGTTCTTC. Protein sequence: CASSLGTSGYNEQFF.

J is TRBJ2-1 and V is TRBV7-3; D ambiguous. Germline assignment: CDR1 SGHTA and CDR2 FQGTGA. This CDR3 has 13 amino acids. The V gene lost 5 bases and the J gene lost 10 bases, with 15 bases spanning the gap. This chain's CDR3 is CASSENRVGEQFF. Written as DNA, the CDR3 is TGTGCCAGCAGCGAGAACCGGGTTGGGGAGCAGTTCTTC.

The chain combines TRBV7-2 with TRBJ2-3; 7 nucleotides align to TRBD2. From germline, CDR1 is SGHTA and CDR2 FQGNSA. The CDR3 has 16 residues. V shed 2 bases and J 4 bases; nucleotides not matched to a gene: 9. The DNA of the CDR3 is TGTGCCAGCAGCTTACGGTTGACTAGCTATGCAGATACGCAGTATTTT. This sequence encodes CASSLRLTSYADTQYF.